Listed below are T cell receptor beta chains from one sample, sequenced in a study of T cell repertoires in cytomegalovirus infection. TCRdb ran MiXCR on the reads and lists one entry per CDR3 protein. Of approximately 310,000 distinct CDR3 sequences detected, approximately 25% appear once; the ten largest clones hold more than 10%. These receptors have no known antigen. The material sequenced was cultured PBMCs, taken from culture after CMV antigen stimulation. These receptors were obtained from a human donor in good health (CMV status not recorded). Some clones in this sample may be carry-over from other donors' samples. Both conserved end residues are part of each CDR3. Each record gives: J gene, V gene, D gene, clone size, CDR3 protein, CDR3 DNA. The D gene is left open where the match is weak. Where a row states a size, it is once, few, many or the class of an expanded clone; other rows omit it.

J gene: TRBJ2-1; V gene: TRBV20-1; D gene: -; clone size: many; CDR3 protein: CSASMTAVENEQFF; CDR3 DNA: TGCAGTGCCAGTATGACTGCTGTCGAGAATGAGCAGTTCTTC
J gene: TRBJ1-4; V gene: TRBV7-2; D gene: -; clone size: many; CDR3 protein: CASSSAERVATNEKLFF; CDR3 DNA: TGTGCCAGCAGCTCTGCCGAGCGAGTTGCAACTAATGAAAAACTGTTTTTT
J gene: TRBJ2-3; V gene: TRBV7-4; D gene: TRBD2; clone size: -; CDR3 protein: CASSATPQGTSGTSTDTQYF; CDR3 DNA: TGTGCCAGCAGCGCAACCCCCCAGGGGACTAGCGGGACTAGCACAGATACGCAGTATTTT
J gene: TRBJ2-1; V gene: TRBV9; D gene: -; clone size: -; CDR3 protein: CASSGREEAWSSYNEQFF; CDR3 DNA: TGTGCCAGCAGCGGAAGGGAGGAGGCGTGGAGCTCCTACAATGAGCAGTTCTTC
J gene: TRBJ1-2; V gene: TRBV7-2; D gene: -; clone size: medium-sized; CDR3 protein: CASSRDRGIGNGYTF; CDR3 DNA: TGTGCCAGCAGCCGGGATCGCGGCATTGGTAATGGCTACACCTTC
J gene: TRBJ1-1; V gene: TRBV7-9; D gene: -; clone size: few; CDR3 protein: CASSEGGPYTEAFF; CDR3 DNA: TGTGCCAGCAGCGAAGGCGGGCCTTACACTGAAGCTTTCTTT
J gene: TRBJ1-6; V gene: TRBV20-1; D gene: TRBD1; clone size: -; CDR3 protein: CSAMDRAILSSYNSPLHF; CDR3 DNA: TGCAGTGCCATGGACAGGGCTATTTTGAGCTCCTATAATTCACCCCTCCACTTT
J gene: TRBJ2-7; V gene: TRBV14; D gene: -; clone size: few; CDR3 protein: CASSQVRGSYEQYF; CDR3 DNA: TGTGCCAGCAGCCAAGTAAGGGGTTCCTACGAGCAGTACTTC
J gene: TRBJ2-7; V gene: TRBV2; D gene: -; clone size: -; CDR3 protein: CASKGRVGYEQYF; CDR3 DNA: TGTGCCAGCAAAGGCAGGGTAGGGTACGAGCAGTACTTC
J gene: TRBJ2-3; V gene: TRBV11-3; D gene: -; clone size: few; CDR3 protein: CASSLLATSTDTQYF; CDR3 DNA: TGTGCCAGCAGCTTACTAGCTACTAGCACAGATACGCAGTATTTT
J gene: TRBJ2-5; V gene: TRBV25-1; D gene: -; clone size: -; CDR3 protein: CASSTGWKTQYF; CDR3 DNA: TGTGCCAGCAGTACGGGGTGGAAGACCCAGTACTTC
J gene: TRBJ1-1; V gene: TRBV7-2; D gene: TRBD1; clone size: -; CDR3 protein: CASSLTGGWGTEAFF; CDR3 DNA: TGTGCCAGCAGCTTGACAGGGGGATGGGGCACTGAAGCTTTCTTT
J gene: TRBJ2-2; V gene: TRBV20-1; D gene: -; clone size: -; CDR3 protein: CSARASGLTGELFF; CDR3 DNA: TGCAGTGCTAGGGCCAGTGGGTTGACCGGGGAGCTGTTTTTT
J gene: TRBJ2-5; V gene: TRBV28; D gene: TRBD1; clone size: -; CDR3 protein: CASSPNGQGTQETQYF; CDR3 DNA: TGTGCCAGCAGTCCGAACGGACAGGGGACTCAAGAGACCCAGTACTTC
J gene: TRBJ2-2; V gene: TRBV11-1; D gene: -; clone size: few; CDR3 protein: CTSSPRPQGSTGELFF; CDR3 DNA: TGTACCAGCAGCCCAAGGCCCCAGGGAAGCACCGGGGAGCTGTTTTTT